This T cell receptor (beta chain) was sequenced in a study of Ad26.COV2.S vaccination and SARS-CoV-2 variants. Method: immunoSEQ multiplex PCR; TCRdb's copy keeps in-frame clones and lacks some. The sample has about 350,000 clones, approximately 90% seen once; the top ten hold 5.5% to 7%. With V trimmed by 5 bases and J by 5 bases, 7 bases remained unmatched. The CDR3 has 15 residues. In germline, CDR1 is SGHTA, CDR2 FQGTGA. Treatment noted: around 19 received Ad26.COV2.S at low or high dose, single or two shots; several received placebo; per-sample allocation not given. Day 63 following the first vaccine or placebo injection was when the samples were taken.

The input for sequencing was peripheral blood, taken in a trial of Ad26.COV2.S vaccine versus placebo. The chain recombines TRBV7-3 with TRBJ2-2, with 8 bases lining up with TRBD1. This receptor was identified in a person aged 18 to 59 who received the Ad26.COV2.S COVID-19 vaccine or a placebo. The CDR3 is CASSRQGAGTGELFF. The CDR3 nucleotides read TGTGCCAGCAGCCGGCAGGGGGCTGGGACCGGGGAGCTGTTTTTT.